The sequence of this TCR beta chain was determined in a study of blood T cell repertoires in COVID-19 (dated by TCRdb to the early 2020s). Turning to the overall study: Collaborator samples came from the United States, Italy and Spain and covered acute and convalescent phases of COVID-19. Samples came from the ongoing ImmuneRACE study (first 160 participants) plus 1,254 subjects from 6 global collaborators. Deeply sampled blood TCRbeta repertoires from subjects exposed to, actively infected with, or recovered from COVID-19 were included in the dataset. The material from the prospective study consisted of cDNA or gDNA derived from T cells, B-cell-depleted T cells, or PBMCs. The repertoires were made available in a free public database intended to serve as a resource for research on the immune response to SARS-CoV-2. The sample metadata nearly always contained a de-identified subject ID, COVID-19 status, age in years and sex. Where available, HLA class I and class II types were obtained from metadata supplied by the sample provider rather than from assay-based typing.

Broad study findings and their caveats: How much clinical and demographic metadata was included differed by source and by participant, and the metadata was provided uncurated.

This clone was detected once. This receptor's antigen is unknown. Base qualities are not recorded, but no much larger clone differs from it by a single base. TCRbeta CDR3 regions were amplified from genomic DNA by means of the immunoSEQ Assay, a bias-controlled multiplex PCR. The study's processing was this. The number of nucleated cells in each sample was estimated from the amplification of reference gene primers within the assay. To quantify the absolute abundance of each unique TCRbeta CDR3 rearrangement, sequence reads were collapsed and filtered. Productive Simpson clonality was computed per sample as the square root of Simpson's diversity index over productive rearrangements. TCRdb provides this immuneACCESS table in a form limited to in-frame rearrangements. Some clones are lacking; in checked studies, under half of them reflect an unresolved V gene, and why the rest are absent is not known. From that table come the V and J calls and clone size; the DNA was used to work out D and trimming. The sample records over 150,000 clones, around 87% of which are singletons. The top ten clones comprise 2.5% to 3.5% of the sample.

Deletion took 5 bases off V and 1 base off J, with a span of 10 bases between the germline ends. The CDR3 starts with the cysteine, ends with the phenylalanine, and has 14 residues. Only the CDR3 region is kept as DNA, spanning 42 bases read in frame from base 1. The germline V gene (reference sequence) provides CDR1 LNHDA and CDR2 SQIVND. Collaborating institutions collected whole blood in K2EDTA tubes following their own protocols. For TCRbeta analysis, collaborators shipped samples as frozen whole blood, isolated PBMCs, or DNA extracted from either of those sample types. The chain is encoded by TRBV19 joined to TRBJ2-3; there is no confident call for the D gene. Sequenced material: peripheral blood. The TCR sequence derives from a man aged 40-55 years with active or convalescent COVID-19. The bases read TGTGCCAGTAGTCCCCGTACGGGCACAGATACGCAGTATTTT. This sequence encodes CASSPRTGTDTQYF.